The clone carrying this TCR beta chain came up many times. The record originates from a study of T cells in Graves' hyperthyroidism and ophthalmopathy. V dropped 10 bases and J dropped 6; count of bases not matched to a gene: 20. The CDR3 totals 19 residues. From germline, CDR1 is KGHDR and CDR2 SFDVKD. RNA transcripts gave rise to amplified TCR beta CDR3 regions. The HTBI primer set drove a first-round RT-PCR of the TCR CDR3. TCRdb processed the multiplex PCR reads anew with MiXCR; each CDR3 protein has one entry. Of under 300,000 distinct CDR3 sequences in the sample, more than 12% were seen once. This clonotype originated in a woman aged 40 to 49 with Graves' hyperthyroidism that later progressed to Graves' ophthalmopathy. The specimen sequenced was blood. This rearrangement joins TRBV24-1 to TRBJ2-1, with 13 bases that match TRBD2. Here the CDR3 reads CATRPGLAGFFSLGNEQFF. Written as DNA, the CDR3 is TGTGCCACTAGGCCGGGACTAGCGGGATTCTTTAGTTTGGGCAATGAGCAGTTCTTC.